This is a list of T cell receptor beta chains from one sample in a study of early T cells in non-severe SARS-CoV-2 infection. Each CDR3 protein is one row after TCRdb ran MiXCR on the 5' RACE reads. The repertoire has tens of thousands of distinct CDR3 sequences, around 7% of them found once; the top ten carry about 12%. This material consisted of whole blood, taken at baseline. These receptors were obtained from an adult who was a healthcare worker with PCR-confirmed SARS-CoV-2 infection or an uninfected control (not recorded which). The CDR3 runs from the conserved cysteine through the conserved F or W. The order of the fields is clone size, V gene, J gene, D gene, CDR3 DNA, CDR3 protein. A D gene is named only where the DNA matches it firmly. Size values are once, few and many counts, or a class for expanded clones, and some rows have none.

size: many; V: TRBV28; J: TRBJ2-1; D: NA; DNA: TGTGCCAGCAGTTTAGAGGCAAGCTCCTACAATGAGCAGTTCTTC; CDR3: CASSLEASSYNEQFF
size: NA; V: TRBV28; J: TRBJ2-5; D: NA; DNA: TGTGCCAGCAGTTCAGCTGGGTTCCTTCGGGAGACCCAGTACTTC; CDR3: CASSSAGFLRETQYF
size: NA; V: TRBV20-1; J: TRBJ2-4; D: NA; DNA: TGCAGTGCTAGAGATAACCAGGTATCGCGTTGGACGGAATTAGCCAAAAACATTCAGTACTTC; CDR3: CSARDNQVSRWTELAKNIQYF
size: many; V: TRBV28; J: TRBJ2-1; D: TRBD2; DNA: TGTGCCAGCCTAGCGGGAGTGCCCTACAATGAGCAGTTCTTC; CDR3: CASLAGVPYNEQFF
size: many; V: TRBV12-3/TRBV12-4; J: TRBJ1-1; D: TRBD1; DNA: TGTGCCAGCAGTTTACAGGGGGGTGGCACTGAAGCTTTCTTT; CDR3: CASSLQGGGTEAFF
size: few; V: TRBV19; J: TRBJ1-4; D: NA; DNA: TGTGCCAGTAGTCTAAACCGCGGGGAAAAACTGTTTTTT; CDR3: CASSLNRGEKLFF
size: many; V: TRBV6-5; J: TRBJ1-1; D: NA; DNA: TGTGCCAGCAGTTACGGGAAGGGGCTGACTGAAGCTTTCTTT; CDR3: CASSYGKGLTEAFF
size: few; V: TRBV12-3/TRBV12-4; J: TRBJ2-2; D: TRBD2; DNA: TGTGCCAGCTCCATGGCCAGCGGGAGTTCCGGGGAGCTGTTTTTT; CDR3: CASSMASGSSGELFF
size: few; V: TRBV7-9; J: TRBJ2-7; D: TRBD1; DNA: TGTGCCAGCAGCTTAGCCGGGACAGACTACGAGCAGTACTTC; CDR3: CASSLAGTDYEQYF
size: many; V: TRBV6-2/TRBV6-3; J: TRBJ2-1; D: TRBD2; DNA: TGTGCCAGCAGGAGTAGCGGGGACAATGAGCAGTTCTTC; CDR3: CASRSSGDNEQFF
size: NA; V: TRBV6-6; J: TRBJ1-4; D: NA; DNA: TGTGCCAGCAGTTTCAGGGATGAAAAACTGTTTTTT; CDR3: CASSFRDEKLFF
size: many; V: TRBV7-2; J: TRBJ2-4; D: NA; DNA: TGTGCCAGCAGCCCAGGCCTAGCCAAAAACATTCAGTACTTC; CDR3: CASSPGLAKNIQYF
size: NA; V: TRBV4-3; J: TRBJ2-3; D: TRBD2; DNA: TGCGCCAGCAGCCAAGATACCGGACTAGCGGGAGCCTTAGATACGCAGTATTTT; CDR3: CASSQDTGLAGALDTQYF
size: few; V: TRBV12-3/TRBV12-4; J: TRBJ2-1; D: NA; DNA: TGTGCCAGCAAGCCCCGGGGGAGCTCCTACAATGAGCAGTTCTTC; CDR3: CASKPRGSSYNEQFF
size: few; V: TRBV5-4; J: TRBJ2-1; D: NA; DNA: TGTGCCAGCAGCTTGAACTCTAGGGAGCAGTTCTTC; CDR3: CASSLNSREQFF
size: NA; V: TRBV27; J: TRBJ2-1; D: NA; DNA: TGTGCCAGCAGAGGCAGAACGGTCCGCGAGGCGCAGTTCTTC; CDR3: CASRGRTVREAQFF
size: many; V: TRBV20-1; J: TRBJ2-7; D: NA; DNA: TGCAGTGCCTTGAGCCCGACAGTAAGCTCCTACGAGCAGTACTTC; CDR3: CSALSPTVSSYEQYF
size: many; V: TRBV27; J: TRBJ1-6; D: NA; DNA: TGTGCCAGCAGGAAGGACGGCCTGGTCCCCCTCCACTTT; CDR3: CASRKDGLVPLHF
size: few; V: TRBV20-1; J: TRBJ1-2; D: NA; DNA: TGCAGTGCAACGCTGCCGCAGGGAGATGGCTACACCTTC; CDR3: CSATLPQGDGYTF
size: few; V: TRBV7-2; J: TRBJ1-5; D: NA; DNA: TGTGCCAGCAGCTTAGCCGGACAGAATAATCAGCCCCAGCATTTT; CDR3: CASSLAGQNNQPQHF
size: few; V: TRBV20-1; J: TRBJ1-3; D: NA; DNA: TGCAGTGCTAGAGATCGGAAGGGGACTGGAAACACCATATATTTT; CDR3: CSARDRKGTGNTIYF
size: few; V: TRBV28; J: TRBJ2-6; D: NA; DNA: TGTGCCAGCAGCCCCGCCGGATTGGGCTCTGGGGCCAACGTCCTGACTTTC; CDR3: CASSPAGLGSGANVLTF
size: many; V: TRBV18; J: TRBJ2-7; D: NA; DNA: TGTGCCAGCTCCAACATCGACTACTCCTACGAGCAGTACTTC; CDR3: CASSNIDYSYEQYF
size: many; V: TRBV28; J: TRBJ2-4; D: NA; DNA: TGTGCCAGCAGTTTAAGCCGCCCCAACATTCAGTACTTC; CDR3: CASSLSRPNIQYF
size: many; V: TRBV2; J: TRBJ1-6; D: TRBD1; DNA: TGTGCCAGCAGTGAGGTCGGGACAGTTTATTCACCCCTCCACTTT; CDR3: CASSEVGTVYSPLHF
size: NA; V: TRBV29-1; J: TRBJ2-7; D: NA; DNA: TGCAGCGTTGCCGCCACAGCCCGGACCTACGAGCAGTACTTC; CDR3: CSVAATARTYEQYF
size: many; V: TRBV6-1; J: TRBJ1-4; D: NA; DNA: TGTGCCAGCAGTGAACAACCCCCCTGGGGGAGTACTAATGAAAAACTGTTTTTT; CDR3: CASSEQPPWGSTNEKLFF
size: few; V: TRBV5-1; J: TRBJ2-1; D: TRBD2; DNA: TGCGCCAGCAGCTTGTGGGGGACTAGCGGGGGCTCCTACAATGAGCAGTTCTTC; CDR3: CASSLWGTSGGSYNEQFF
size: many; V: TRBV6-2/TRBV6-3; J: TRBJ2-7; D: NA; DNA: TGTGCCAGCAGTTATGAGGGTTTCGAGCAGTACTTC; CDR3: CASSYEGFEQYF
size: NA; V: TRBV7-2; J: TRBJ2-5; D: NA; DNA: TGTGCCAGCAGCGGAACTAGAAAACAAGAGACCCAGTACTTC; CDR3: CASSGTRKQETQYF
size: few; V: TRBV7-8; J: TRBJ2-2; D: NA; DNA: TGTGCCAGCAGCTGGGGACAAATACCAATCACCGGGGAGCTGTTTTTT; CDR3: CASSWGQIPITGELFF
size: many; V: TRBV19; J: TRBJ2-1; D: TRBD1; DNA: TGTGCCAGTAGTCCTACAGGGGGCACCTACAATGAGCAGTTCTTC; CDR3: CASSPTGGTYNEQFF
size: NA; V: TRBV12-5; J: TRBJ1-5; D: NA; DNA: TGTGCTAGTGGTTTGTCCGGCAATCAGCCCCAGCATTTT; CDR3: CASGLSGNQPQHF
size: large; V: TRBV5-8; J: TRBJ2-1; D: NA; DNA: TGTGCCAGCAGCCTGGGGACCGACCTCCTGGGCAATGAGCAGTTCTTC; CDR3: CASSLGTDLLGNEQFF
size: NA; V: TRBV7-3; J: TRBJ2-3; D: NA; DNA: TGTGCCAGCAGCCAAGGGTTGGGCACAGATACGCAGTATTTT; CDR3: CASSQGLGTDTQYF
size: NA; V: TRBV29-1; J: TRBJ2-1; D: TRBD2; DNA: TGCAGCGCCCGACTAGCGGGAGGGAATGAGCAGTTCTTC; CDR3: CSARLAGGNEQFF
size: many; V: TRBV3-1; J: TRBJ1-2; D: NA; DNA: TGTGCCAGCAGCCATCAGGCAGGAGGAGGCTACACCTTC; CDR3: CASSHQAGGGYTF
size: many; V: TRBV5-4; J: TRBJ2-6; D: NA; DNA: TGTGCCAGCAGCTTGGGAGACAGGGAGGCTGGGGCCAACGTCCTGACTTTC; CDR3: CASSLGDREAGANVLTF
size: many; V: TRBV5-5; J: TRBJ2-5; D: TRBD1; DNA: TGTGCCAGCAGCTTGGGGACTCTCGGGACAGGGGAGAGAGAGACCCAGTACTTC; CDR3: CASSLGTLGTGERETQYF
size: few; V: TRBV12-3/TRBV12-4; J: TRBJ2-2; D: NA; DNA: TGTGCCAGCAGTTTAGTAGGGCAAGTCGGGGAGCTGTTTTTT; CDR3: CASSLVGQVGELFF
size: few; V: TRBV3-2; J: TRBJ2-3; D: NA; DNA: TGTGCCAGCAGCCAAGGCCAGCTTTACGAGGATACGCAGTATTTT; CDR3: CASSQGQLYEDTQYF
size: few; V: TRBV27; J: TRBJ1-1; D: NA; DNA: TGTGCCAGCAGTTTTAACAGGGCTAACACTGAAGCTTTCTTT; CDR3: CASSFNRANTEAFF
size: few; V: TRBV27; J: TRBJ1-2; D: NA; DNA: TGTGCCAGCAGTCCCTTCCCGGGGGGAGAAACTAACTATGGCTACACCTTC; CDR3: CASSPFPGGETNYGYTF
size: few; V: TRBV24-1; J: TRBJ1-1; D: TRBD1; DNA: TGTGCCACCAGTGGCGTCAGGGGGGATGAAGCTTTCTTT; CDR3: CATSGVRGDEAFF
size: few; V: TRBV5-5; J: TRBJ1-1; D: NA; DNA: TGTGCCAGCAGGAGCGGACTTACCTTCACTGAAGCTTTCTTT; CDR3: CASRSGLTFTEAFF
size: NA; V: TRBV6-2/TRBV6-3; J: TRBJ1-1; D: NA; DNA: TGTGCCAGCAGTTACACGCGGGGGACTGAAGCTTTCTTT; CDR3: CASSYTRGTEAFF
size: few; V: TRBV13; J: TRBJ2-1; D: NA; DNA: TGTGCCAGCAGCGCACGACTAGACAATGAGCAGTTCTTC; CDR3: CASSARLDNEQFF
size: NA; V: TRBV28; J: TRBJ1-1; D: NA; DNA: TGTGCCAGCAGTTTATTTGTGGGGGCTGAAGCTTTCTTT; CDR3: CASSLFVGAEAFF
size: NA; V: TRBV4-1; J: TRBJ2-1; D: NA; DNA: TGCGCCAGCAGCCAAGAAAGTGGGGCCCTGTACGGGCAGTTCTTC; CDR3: CASSQESGALYGQFF
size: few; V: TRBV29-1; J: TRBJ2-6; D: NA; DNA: TGCAGCGTAGGGCTTGGCTCTGGGGCCAACGTCCTGACTTTC; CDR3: CSVGLGSGANVLTF
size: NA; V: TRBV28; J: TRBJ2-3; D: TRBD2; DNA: TGTGCCAGCAGTTTATCTTCTAGCGGGAGCCCCACAGATACGCAGTATTTT; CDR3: CASSLSSSGSPTDTQYF